The 31 T cell receptor beta chains reported below all come from one sample, sequenced in a study of cytomegalovirus exposure and HLA in healthy donors. The PCR contained 60 Vbeta and 13 Jbeta primers. Repertoires were generated with immunoSEQ multiplex PCR, while TCRdb's copy carries only in-frame clones and drops some. The sample lists 90,000 to 140,000 clones, just over 75% occurring once. The material sequenced was PBMCs. The receptors originated from a man in his forties in good health and CMV-seropositive.

V gene TRBV4-2 combines with J gene TRBJ2-7; 14 bases agree with TRBD2. V shed 4 bases, J shed 0 bases, and the junction held 2 bases outside the gene matches. Germline loops: CDR1 LGHNA, CDR2 YNFKEQ. This CDR3 region has 16 residues. CDR3 sequence (DNA): TGTGCCAGCAGCCCGGGACTAGCGGGGGACTCCTACGAGCAGTACTTC. Its protein product is CASSPGLAGDSYEQYF.

This sequence joins TRBV6-5 and TRBJ1-3; TRBD1 is a possible D gene (5 bases). Germline CDR1 MNHEY, CDR2 SVGAGI. V was shortened by 0 bases and J by 2 bases, with 11 bases between the two germline ends. The CDR3 sequence is 16 residues long. The CDR3 spells CASSYSPGGTGNTIYF. The CDR3 DNA reads as TGTGCCAGCAGTTACTCCCCCGGGGGGACTGGAAACACCATATATTTT.

The chain has TRBV4-2 and TRBJ2-3; TRBD2 aligns across 7 bases. Germline V gene sequence: CDR1 LGHNA, CDR2 YNFKEQ. The CDR3 extends over 16 amino acids. The junction had 4 bases not matched to a gene; V was cut back by 0 bases and J by 1 base. The CDR3 protein is CASSQDASGGTDTQYF. In DNA form, the CDR3 reads TGTGCCAGCAGCCAAGACGCTAGCGGCGGCACAGATACGCAGTATTTT.

The chain links TRBV21-1 to TRBJ1-6. TRBV21-1 is a known pseudogene. This CDR3 contains 14 residues. In nucleotides, the CDR3 is TGTGCCAGCAGATTAGAGGCCATTAATTCACCCCTCCACTTT. The encoded protein is CASRLEAINSPLHF.

Worth noting for this clone: The junction shows a germline mismatch at one end, possibly a read error. This chain joins TRBV4-1 and TRBJ2-6; the D gene is possibly TRBD1 (5 bases). Per the germline V gene, CDR1 is MGHRA and CDR2 is YSYEKL. There are 13 residues in the CDR3. CDR3 amino acids: CASSQAGANGLTF. CDR3 DNA sequence: TGCGCCAGCAGCCAGGCTGGGGCCAACGGCCTGACTTTC.

This clone was detected a few times. The chain links TRBV29-1 to TRBJ1-1, with 8 bases fitting TRBD1. Germline lookup yields CDR1 SQVTM and CDR2 ANQGSEA. The CDR3 covers 13 residues. V lost 7 bases, J lost 1 base, and 5 bases stayed unmatched. The CDR3 DNA reads TGCAGCGGAGGACAGGGTTCGAACACTGAAGCTTTCTTT. This codes for CSGGQGSNTEAFF.

The chain couples TRBV4-3 to TRBJ1-6; 11 positions match TRBD1. This CDR3 contains 16 residues. V shed 2 bases, J shed 7 bases, and the junction held 4 bases outside the gene matches. From germline, CDR1 is LGHNA and CDR2 YSLEER. As DNA, the CDR3 is TGCGCCAGCAGCCAAAAGGGACAGGGGGGGAATTCACCCCTCCACTTT. Encoded protein: CASSQKGQGGNSPLHF.

In the case of this clone: Its ends do not fully match the called genes, so a read error is possible. DNA for the CDR3: TGTGCCAGCAGCCCCACTAGCGGGGCCTCCCACGAGCAGTACTTC. This sequence encodes CASSPTSGASHEQYF. The J gene is TRBJ2-7, the V gene TRBV7-2; 10 bases agree with TRBD2. The germline V gene encodes CDR1 SGHTA and CDR2 FQGNSA. CDR3 length: 15 amino acids.

The chain links TRBV7-9 to TRBJ2-7, with TRBD1 matching 8 bases. V lost 6 bases and J lost 4; bases outside the gene matches: 8. This CDR3 has 14 amino acids. Germline CDR1 reads SEHNR; CDR2 reads FQNEAQ (reference sequence). CDR3 in DNA: TGTGCCAGCAGTCCCGACAGGGGAAGATACGAGCAGTACTTC. Protein sequence: CASSPDRGRYEQYF.

V gene TRBV19 combines with J gene TRBJ1-2; 7 positions match TRBD1. Germline CDR1 reads LNHDA; CDR2 reads SQIVND (reference sequence). CDR3 length: 12 amino acids. Losses at the gene ends were 5 bases for V and 8 bases for J; bases not matched to a gene: 5. The chain's CDR3 is CASSSGTDGYTF. As DNA, the CDR3 is TGTGCCAGTAGTTCCGGGACAGACGGCTACACCTTC.

The J gene is TRBJ2-4, the V gene TRBV14; 11 nucleotides match TRBD2. Looked up from germline, CDR1 is SGHDN and CDR2 is FVKESK. The CDR3 has 17 amino acids. The J segment lost 0 bases and the V segment lost 5 bases, leaving 6 bases of the junction unmatched. CDR3 DNA sequence: TGTGCCAGCAGCGCCAGACTAGCGGGACTAGCCAAAAACATTCAGTACTTC. It specifies CASSARLAGLAKNIQYF. Complete variable domain (other parts from reference TRBV14 and TRBJ2-4): EAGVTQFPSHSVIEKGQTVTLRCDPISGHDNLYWYRRVMGKEIKFLLHFVKESKQDESGMPNNRFLAERTGGTYSTLKVQPAELEDSGVYFCASSARLAGLAKNIQYFGAGTRLSVL.

A single count supports this clone. The chain recombines TRBV4-3 with TRBJ1-2, with 7 bases aligning to TRBD1. V shed 3 bases and J 5 bases; nucleotides not matched to a gene: 3. Germline V gives CDR1 LGHNA, CDR2 YSLEER. This CDR3 is 13 amino acids long. The DNA of the CDR3 is TGCGCCAGCAGCCACTCACAGGGGTATGGCTACACCTTC. It encodes CASSHSQGYGYTF.

The chain employs TRBV27 and TRBJ2-6; no clear D. Trimming left V 0 bases short and J 3 bases short, with 6 bases between. The CDR3 contains 15 residues. Per germline, CDR1 MNHEY and CDR2 SMNVEV (reference sequence). CDR3 amino acids: CASSLSFIGANVLTF. The CDR3 nucleotides are TGTGCCAGCAGTTTATCCTTTATTGGGGCCAACGTCCTGACTTTC.

CDR3 sequence reads: CASGRQGDQPQHF. CDR3 in DNA: TGTGCCAGCGGACGACAGGGGGATCAGCCCCAGCATTTT. V gene TRBV9 combines with J gene TRBJ1-5; 9 nucleotides match TRBD1. The V and J ends lost 7 bases and 5 bases, in that order; junction bases with no gene match: 4. CDR3 size: 13 residues. The germline V gene has CDR1 SGDLS and CDR2 YYNGEE.

The gene calls are TRBV7-2 and TRBJ1-1; TRBD1 matches 8 bases. Trimming cost V 5 bases and J 4 bases; bases outside gene matches: 6. In germline, CDR1 is SGHTA, CDR2 FQGNSA. This CDR3 comprises 14 residues. This CDR3 is CASSPDRDATEAFF. The DNA for the CDR3 is TGTGCCAGCAGCCCGGACAGGGATGCCACTGAAGCTTTCTTT. The whole variable domain, remainder taken from reference TRBV7-2 and TRBJ1-1, is GAGVSQSPSNKVTEKGKDVELRCDPISGHTALYWYRQSLGQGLEFLIYFQGNSAPDKSGLPSDRFSAERTGGSVSTLTIQRTQQEDSAVYLCASSPDRDATEAFFGQGTRLTVV.

CDR3 DNA sequence: TGTGCCAGCAGCTTGGCTGGCTCCTACGAGCAGTACTTC. Encoded protein: CASSLAGSYEQYF. The chain carries TRBV7-6 and TRBJ2-7, with D hard to call. Trimming left V 3 bases short and J 0 bases short, with 6 bases between. This CDR3 is 13 amino acids long. The germline V gene has CDR1 SGHVS and CDR2 FNYEAQ.

This chain connects TRBV6-6 to TRBJ2-7; maybe TRBD2 (7 bases). The CDR3 is made up of 13 amino acids. V lost 2 bases and J 4 bases, leaving 9 bases between the germline ends. From germline, CDR1 is MNHNY and CDR2 SVGAGI (reference sequence). CDR3 coding DNA: TGTGCCAGCAGTTACAGGGGGGGGTACGAGCAGTACTTC. Translating it yields CASSYRGGYEQYF.

This rearrangement joins TRBV11-3 to TRBJ2-5; no clear D. Matching the DNA end better, TRBJ2-7 makes the J call doubtful. Germline assignment: CDR1 SGHNT and CDR2 YENEEA. The CDR3 covers 12 residues. This CDR3 is CASSSATYEQYF. The CDR3 DNA sequence: TGTGCCAGCAGCTCCGCCACCTACGAGCAGTACTTC.

Comment on this clone: One end of the junction fails to match germline, which may point to a read error. The chain joins TRBV7-7 to TRBJ2-3, with 7 bases matching TRBD2. This CDR3 is built from 17 residues. In germline, CDR1 is SSHAT, CDR2 FNYEAQ (reference sequence). The CDR3 sequence is CASSLTLADSSTDTQYF. The DNA for the CDR3 is TGTGCTAGCAGCCTTACCCTAGCGGATTCTAGCACAGATACGCAGTATTTT.

The chain carries TRBV7-3 and TRBJ2-3; TRBD2 matches at 9 bases. This CDR3 is built from 18 residues. The germline gives CDR1 SGHTA, CDR2 FQGTGA. With 5 bases clipped from V and 4 bases from J, the junction kept 16 bases outside the gene matches. The CDR3 is CASSPDRWAGGRADTQYF. As DNA, the CDR3 is TGTGCCAGCAGCCCCGATAGGTGGGCGGGGGGGCGTGCAGATACGCAGTATTTT.

This clone has just one count. The gene calls are TRBV5-4 and TRBJ2-3, with 7 bases matching TRBD2. The CDR3 contains 17 residues. CDR1 and CDR2 (germline): SGHNT, YYREEE (reference sequence). V lost 4 bases to trimming and J lost 4 bases; unmatched junction nucleotides: 15. Written as DNA, the CDR3 is TGTGCCAGCAGCCAAGTGGGCCAGGGAGGGAGACCAGATACGCAGTATTTT. This codes for CASSQVGQGGRPDTQYF.

The rearrangement links TRBV6-6 to TRBJ2-2; the D gene is possibly TRBD2 (7 bases). Trimming took 11 bases from V and 8 from J, leaving 18 bases between them. This CDR3 region has 13 residues. In germline, CDR1 is MNHNY, CDR2 SVGAGI (reference sequence). The CDR3 nucleotides read TGTGCCGCACAGGTGGGGGGGGCTGGGGAGCTGTTTTTT. This encodes CAAQVGGAGELFF.

This chain connects TRBV19 to TRBJ2-1; D is perhaps TRBD2 (6 bases). Germline V gene sequence: CDR1 LNHDA, CDR2 SQIVND (reference sequence). The CDR3 consists of 17 residues. Trimming stripped 1 base from V and 3 bases from J, with 16 bases between. CDR3 coding DNA: TGTGCCAGTAGTATAGCGGGAGTCATCGCCTTCTACAATGAGCAGTTCTTC. Translating gives CASSIAGVIAFYNEQFF.

The chain combines TRBV11-3 with TRBJ2-7, with 11 bases identical to TRBD2. V lost 5 bases to trimming and J lost 6 bases; unmatched junction nucleotides: 9. The CDR3 is made up of 15 amino acids. The germline V gene has CDR1 SGHNT and CDR2 YENEEA. The CDR3 coding sequence is TGTGCCAGCAGCGTTACTAGCGGGAGTAGGTCCGAGCAGTACTTC. Translating gives CASSVTSGSRSEQYF.

In its sample, this clone was seen a few times. V and J are TRBV19 and TRBJ2-7, with D uncertain. The germline V and J ends were trimmed by 6 bases and 3 bases, with 12 bases remaining between them. Germline lookup yields CDR1 LNHDA and CDR2 SQIVND (reference sequence). The CDR3 consists of 13 residues. Here the CDR3 DNA reads TGTGCCAGTAGCACCAAGACAAGCTACGAGCAGTACTTC. It codes for CASSTKTSYEQYF.

The rearrangement joins TRBV19 to TRBJ2-7, with 7 bases matching TRBD1. Looked up from germline, CDR1 is LNHDA and CDR2 is SQIVND (reference sequence). This CDR3 comprises 14 residues. The V and J ends lost 8 bases and 2 bases, in that order; junction bases with no gene match: 9. As DNA, the CDR3 is TGTGCCAGTGGCCCAGGGGGTATCGCCTACGAGCAGTACTTC. This gives the protein CASGPGGIAYEQYF.

The chain couples TRBV19 to TRBJ2-1; 14 bases are shared with TRBD2. The germline V gene encodes CDR1 LNHDA and CDR2 SQIVND (reference sequence). Germline trimming cut 6 bases from V and 6 bases from J; bases unmatched to any gene: 1. This CDR3 is built from 14 residues. In DNA, the CDR3 is TGTGCCAGTAGGGGGACTAGCGGGAGCAATGAGCAGTTCTTC. Its protein product is CASRGTSGSNEQFF.

The CDR3 loop reads CASSLGLAGGQETQYF. DNA of the CDR3: TGTGCCAGCAGCTTAGGACTAGCGGGAGGACAAGAGACCCAGTACTTC. The chain employs TRBV7-9 and TRBJ2-5; 13 nucleotides match TRBD2. The germline V gene encodes CDR1 SEHNR and CDR2 FQNEAQ (reference sequence). The V gene end was trimmed by 1 base and the J gene end by 2 bases; junction bases not matched to a gene: 1. The CDR3 covers 16 residues.

This chain connects TRBV16 to TRBJ2-2, with D tentatively TRBD1 (6 bases). The V gene's germline CDR1 is KGHSY and CDR2 FQNENV. V was shortened by 5 bases and J by 2 bases, with 12 bases between the two germline ends. CDR3 size: 15 residues. CDR3 sequence (DNA): TGTGCCAGCAGCGCAGACAGGACAAACACCGGGGAGCTGTTTTTT. Its protein is CASSADRTNTGELFF.

V is TRBV27 and J is TRBJ1-4, with TRBD1 matching over 8 bases. Germline assignment: CDR1 MNHEY and CDR2 SMNVEV (reference sequence). Trimming took 7 bases from V and 7 from J; bases not matched to a gene: 8. CDR3 length: 14 amino acids. CDR3 sequence: CASTKTGTGEKLFF. DNA for the CDR3: TGTGCCAGCACGAAGACAGGGACAGGTGAAAAACTGTTTTTT.

This clone was recorded a few times. This rearrangement joins TRBV18 to TRBJ2-6; 9 bases are shared with TRBD1. The CDR3 runs to 16 residues. V lost 4 bases, J lost 1 base, and 2 bases stayed unmatched. Germline V lookup: CDR1 KGHSH, CDR2 LQKENI. The DNA for the CDR3 is TGTGCCAGCTCACGGGACAGGGTTTCTGGGGCCAACGTCCTGACTTTC. Translated, it gives CASSRDRVSGANVLTF.